This TCR beta chain comes out of a study of T cell responses to AZD1222 COVID-19 vaccine. The junction had 10 bases not matched to a gene; V was cut back by 4 bases and J by 3 bases. CDR1 SGHRS and CDR2 YFSETQ come from the germline V gene. CDR3 size: 16 residues. The study, taken as a whole, reports: Recipients of AZD1222 seropositive at baseline numbered only 6 or 7. A mostly white British donor set with more females was recruited, and clonal diversity was possibly underestimated.

Clones were sequenced by immunoSEQ multiplex PCR, and TCRdb holds only the in-frame ones, with some missing. The sample records approximately 85,000 clones, 85% to 90% being singletons. On this clone itself: Its antigen is as yet unknown.

The chain joins TRBV5-1 to TRBJ2-1; 7 bases fit TRBD2. The input for sequencing was peripheral blood, taken on day 0 of AZD1222 vaccination. This receptor was obtained from an adult in good health. This CDR3 is CASSPMGTKNYNEQFF. The CDR3, as DNA: TGCGCCAGCAGCCCGATGGGGACTAAAAACTACAATGAGCAGTTCTTC.